The 5 T cell receptor beta chains in this list originate from one sample, sequenced in a study of graft-versus-host responses after intestinal transplantation. Sequencing was performed with immunoSEQ multiplex PCR; in TCRdb, only in-frame clones are kept and a portion is missing. The data hold 100,000 or so clones, with around 92% observed a single time. Which antigens these TCRs recognize remains unknown. This specimen consisted of unstimulated CD4+ T cells sorted from spleen or lymph node cells, obtained before transplant. These receptors originate from a human donor who was the organ donor for an intestinal transplant.

The chain has TRBV7-3 and TRBJ2-1; 8 nucleotides match TRBD2. This CDR3 has 14 residues. V lost 1 base, J lost 9 bases, and 5 bases stayed unmatched. The germline V gene has CDR1 SGHTA and CDR2 FQGTGA. The CDR3 DNA reads TGTGCCAGCAGCTTAATCGCGGCGGGGGGTGAGCAGTTCTTC. Translating gives CASSLIAAGGEQFF.

V is TRBV7-2 and J is TRBJ2-5; possible D gene TRBD1, 6 bases. CDR3 length: 14 amino acids. Trimming removed 5 bases at V and 5 bases at J, with 15 bases between. Germline values: CDR1 SGHTA, CDR2 FQGNSA. CDR3 nucleotide sequence: TGTGCCAGCAGCCCGTTATGGGGGCTGGAGACCCAGTACTTC. Translating gives CASSPLWGLETQYF.

In nucleotides, the CDR3 is TGTGCCAGCAGTGGGCGCAACAGGGGGCCCCTCACCGGGGAGCTGTTTTTT. Amino acid sequence: CASSGRNRGPLTGELFF. The chain combines TRBV28 with TRBJ2-2; 9 positions match TRBD1. This CDR3 has 17 amino acids. From germline, CDR1 is MDHEN and CDR2 SYDVKM. After removal of 5 bases from V and 4 bases from J, the junction contained 11 bases not matched to a gene.

V and J are TRBV18 and TRBJ1-1; 12 bases align to TRBD1. The germline V gene has CDR1 KGHSH and CDR2 LQKENI. The CDR3 has 15 amino acids. V gave up 5 bases and J gave up 11 bases; unmatched junction bases: 12. The DNA of the CDR3 is TGTGCCAGCTCAGCCTCCGGGACAGGGGGCTGGTCGGCTTTCTTT. Encoded protein: CASSASGTGGWSAFF. Looking up the rest from reference TRBV18 and TRBJ1-1 gives the full variable domain: NAGVMQNPRHLVRRRGQEARLRCSPMKGHSHVYWYRQLPEEGLKFMVYLQKENIIDESGMPKERFSAEFPKEGPSILRIQQVVRGDSAAYFCASSASGTGGWSAFFGQGTRLTVV.

The chain recombines TRBV9 with TRBJ1-1, with D unresolved. This CDR3 has 13 amino acids. Germline CDR1 and CDR2: SGDLS and YYNGEE. V was trimmed by 0 bases and J by 11 bases, leaving 14 bases between them. CDR3 protein: CASSVDWAGKAFF. For the CDR3, the DNA is TGTGCCAGCAGCGTAGACTGGGCGGGAAAGGCTTTCTTT.